The rows below give T cell receptor beta chains drawn from one sample of a study of graft-versus-host responses after intestinal transplantation. Here immunoSEQ multiplex PCR was the method, and the copy in TCRdb shows in-frame clones only, minus some. The sample lists some 110,000 clones, roughly 87% seen once, with about 1% in the top ten. Antigen specificity for these receptors is unknown. The starting material was unstimulated CD4+ T cells sorted from spleen or lymph node cells, obtained before intestinal transplant. These TCRs come from a human donor who received an intestinal transplant. Each CDR3 is given with its conserved first and last residue. The D gene is left open where the match is weak. Clone sizes are given selectively: once, few, many, or a class where the clone is expanded.

CDR3nt | CDR3aa | abundance | j_gene | len | v_gene | d_gene
TGTGCCAGCTCGGGAAGACAGGGGACGCTCACCGGGGAGCTGTTTTTT | CASSGRQGTLTGELFF | NA | TRBJ2-2 | 16 | TRBV18 | TRBD1
TGTGCCAGCAGTGAAGTAGGAGTTAAGGGAGCTTTT | CASSEVGVKGAF | NA | TRBJ1-4 | 12 | TRBV6-1 | NA
TGTGCCAGCAGCCTCGGGACTAGCGGGAGCTACAATGAGCAGTTCTTC | CASSLGTSGSYNEQFF | NA | TRBJ2-1 | 16 | TRBV11-1 | TRBD2
TGTGCCAGCAGTTCCGTGAACTATGGCTACACCTTC | CASSSVNYGYTF | NA | TRBJ1-2 | 12 | TRBV2 | NA
TGTGCCAGCAGCTCACTACAGGGATCCTACGAGCAGTACTTC | CASSSLQGSYEQYF | NA | TRBJ2-7 | 14 | TRBV7-9 | NA
TGTGCCATCAGTGAGGGGACAGGGTTAGCTGGGGCCAACGTCCTGACTTTC | CAISEGTGLAGANVLTF | NA | TRBJ2-6 | 17 | TRBV10-3 | TRBD1
TGTGCCAGCAGAGCCCGGGAAAACTATGGCTACACCTTC | CASRARENYGYTF | NA | TRBJ1-2 | 13 | TRBV6-5 | NA
TGCGCCAGCAGCTTGTCAGGCAATCAGCCCCAGCATTTT | CASSLSGNQPQHF | NA | TRBJ1-5 | 13 | TRBV5-1 | NA
TGTGCCAGCAGTGAACTTGTATCGGGGGGCTACACCTTC | CASSELVSGGYTF | NA | TRBJ1-2 | 13 | TRBV6-1 | NA
TGTGCCAGCATAGAGAACACCATATATTTT | CASIENTIYF | few | TRBJ1-3 | 10 | TRBV6-4 | NA
TGCGCCAGCAGCTTGGCCGTAGCGGGGGCTTACAATGAGCAGTTCTTC | CASSLAVAGAYNEQFF | NA | TRBJ2-1 | 16 | TRBV5-1 | TRBD2
TGTGCCAGCTCAAGTCAAGACACCGGGGAGCTGTTTTTT | CASSSQDTGELFF | NA | TRBJ2-2 | 13 | TRBV18 | NA
TGTGCCATCAGTGAGTTCAACCGTCAAGCCCGGCTTCAAGAGACCCAGTACTTC | CAISEFNRQARLQETQYF | NA | TRBJ2-5 | 18 | TRBV10-3 | NA
TGTGCCAGCAGTGAAGGCATAAGTGACTATGGCTACACCTTC | CASSEGISDYGYTF | NA | TRBJ1-2 | 14 | TRBV6-5 | NA
TGTGCCAGCAGCTTACGGGGGGTGACAGGCCTAGCCTACAATGAGCAGTTCTTC | CASSLRGVTGLAYNEQFF | NA | TRBJ2-1 | 18 | TRBV7-3 | NA
TGCGCCAGCAGTGAGCTAGGGGGGTACACTGAAGCTTTCTTT | CASSELGGYTEAFF | NA | TRBJ1-1 | 14 | TRBV10-2 | NA
TGTGCCAGCAGTGGGAGACAAAACACTGAAGCTTTCTTT | CASSGRQNTEAFF | NA | TRBJ1-1 | 13 | TRBV6-1 | NA
TGTGCCAGTCTTAGGGGAGGACAGCCCCAGCATTTT | CASLRGGQPQHF | NA | TRBJ1-5 | 12 | TRBV25-1 | NA
TGCGCCAGCACAGCAGGGTGGGGTGAAAAACTGTTTTTT | CASTAGWGEKLFF | NA | TRBJ1-4 | 13 | TRBV5-1 | NA
TGTGCCAGCAGCCAAGAGGGGACAGGGGGCTACACCTTC | CASSQEGTGGYTF | NA | TRBJ1-2 | 13 | TRBV4-2 | TRBD1
TGTGCCAGCACCCTGGCACCCTCCGGTTATGGCTACACCTTC | CASTLAPSGYGYTF | NA | TRBJ1-2 | 14 | TRBV28 | NA
TGCGCCAGCAGCTGGACAGGGGGATCCTCGGGGCCGGGGGAGTACTTC | CASSWTGGSSGPGEYF | NA | TRBJ2-7 | 16 | TRBV5-1 | TRBD1
TGTGCCAGCAGCTTAGGTGGGACGGTGACCCTCCACTTT | CASSLGGTVTLHF | NA | TRBJ1-6 | 13 | TRBV7-2 | NA
TGTGCCAGCACCAAAAAGGGGGTCAGGCCCTATGGCTACACCTTC | CASTKKGVRPYGYTF | NA | TRBJ1-2 | 15 | TRBV11-2 | NA
TGTGCCAGCTCACCCCAGACTAGCGGATCCAAAAACATTCAGTACTTC | CASSPQTSGSKNIQYF | NA | TRBJ2-4 | 16 | TRBV18 | TRBD2